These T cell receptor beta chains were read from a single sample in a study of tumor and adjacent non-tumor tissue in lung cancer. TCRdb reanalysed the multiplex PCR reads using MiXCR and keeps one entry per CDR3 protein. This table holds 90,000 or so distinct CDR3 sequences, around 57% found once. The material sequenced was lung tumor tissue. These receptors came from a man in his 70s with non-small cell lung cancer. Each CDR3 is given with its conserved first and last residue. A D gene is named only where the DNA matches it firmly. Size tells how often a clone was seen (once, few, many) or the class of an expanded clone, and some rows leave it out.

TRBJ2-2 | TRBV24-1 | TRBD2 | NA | CATSDRGLAGATGELFF | TGTGCCACCAGTGACCGCGGACTAGCGGGAGCGACCGGGGAGCTGTTTTTT
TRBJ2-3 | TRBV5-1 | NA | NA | CANSRGLKFSTDTQYF | TGCGCCAACAGCCGCGGACTCAAATTTAGCACAGATACGCAGTATTTT
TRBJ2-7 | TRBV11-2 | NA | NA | CASNRYHYLGYKQYF | TGTGCAAGCAATCGTTATCACTATTTGGGCTACAAGCAGTACTTC
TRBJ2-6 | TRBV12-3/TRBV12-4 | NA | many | CATTLISGANVLTF | TGTGCCACGACTTTAATTTCTGGGGCCAACGTCCTGACTTTC
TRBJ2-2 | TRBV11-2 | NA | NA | CASSLLAWKEELFF | TGTGCCAGCAGCTTACTAGCCTGGAAAGAGGAGCTGTTTTTT
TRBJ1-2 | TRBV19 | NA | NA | CASTFQGRSGGGYTF | TGTGCCAGTACGTTCCAGGGTAGAAGTGGTGGTGGCTACACCTTC
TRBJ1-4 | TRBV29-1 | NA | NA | CSVYISREKLFF | TGCAGCGTCTACATTAGTAGGGAAAAACTGTTTTTT
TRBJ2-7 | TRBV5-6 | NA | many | CASSLADLYEQYF | TGTGCCAGCAGCTTGGCCGACCTCTACGAGCAGTACTTC
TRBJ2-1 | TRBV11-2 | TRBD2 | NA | CASSLGDSGSYNEQFF | TGTGCCAGCAGCTTAGGAGATAGCGGGAGCTACAATGAGCAGTTCTTC
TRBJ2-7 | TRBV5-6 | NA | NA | CVSSLSYEQYF | TGTGTCAGCAGCTTAAGCTACGAGCAGTACTTC
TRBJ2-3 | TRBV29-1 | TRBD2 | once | CSVETVGRATDTQYF | TGCAGCGTTGAGACGGTGGGGAGGGCCACAGATACGCAGTATTTT
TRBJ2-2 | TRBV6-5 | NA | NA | CTSSGQGTAGELFF | TGTACTAGCAGTGGGCAGGGGACCGCCGGGGAGCTGTTTTTT
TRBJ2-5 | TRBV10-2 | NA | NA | CASWEVRAEETQYF | TGCGCCAGTTGGGAAGTCAGGGCGGAAGAGACCCAGTACTTC
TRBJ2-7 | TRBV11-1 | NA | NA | CAGSLRGRTSYDQYF | TGTGCCGGCAGCCTAAGAGGACGTACCTCCTACGATCAGTACTTC
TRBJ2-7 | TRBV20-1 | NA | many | CSAHRDWGNYEQYF | TGCAGTGCTCACCGGGACTGGGGGAACTACGAGCAGTACTTC
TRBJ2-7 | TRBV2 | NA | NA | CASRNLYEQYF | TGTGCCAGCAGAAACTTATACGAGCAGTACTTC
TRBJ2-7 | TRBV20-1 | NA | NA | CSARAVHLEALSYEQYF | TGCAGTGCTAGAGCGGTACACCTAGAAGCGCTCTCCTACGAGCAGTACTTC
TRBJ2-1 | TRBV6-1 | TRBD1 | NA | CTRSVGQGAVEQFF | TGTACCAGGAGTGTCGGACAGGGGGCGGTTGAGCAGTTCTTC
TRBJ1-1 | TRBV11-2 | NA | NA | CANSKTQGGTEAFF | TGCGCCAACAGCAAGACCCAAGGGGGGACTGAAGCTTTCTTT
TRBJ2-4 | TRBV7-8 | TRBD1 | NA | CASSSPGQGIQYF | TGTGCCAGCAGTTCGCCGGGACAGGGGATTCAGTACTTC
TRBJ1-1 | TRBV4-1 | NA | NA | CASSPGGGPEAFF | TGCGCCAGCAGCCCTGGGGGCGGCCCTGAAGCCTTCTTT
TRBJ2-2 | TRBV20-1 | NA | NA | CSAGDVDKDTGELFF | TGCAGTGCTGGAGATGTAGATAAGGACACCGGGGAGCTGTTTTTT
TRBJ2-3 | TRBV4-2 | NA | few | CASSRNPRGDTQYF | TGTGCCAGCAGCCGGAACCCGAGGGGAGATACGCAGTATTTT
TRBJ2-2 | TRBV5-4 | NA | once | CAGSFRQVGVGELFF | TGTGCCGGCAGCTTCCGTCAGGTCGGAGTCGGGGAGCTGTTTTTT
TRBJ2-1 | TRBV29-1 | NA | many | CSVAPLNNEQFF | TGCAGCGTTGCCCCCTTAAACAATGAGCAGTTCTTC
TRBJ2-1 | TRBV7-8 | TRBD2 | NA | CAGSLVRLQREEDNGQFF | TGTGCCGGCAGCTTAGTAAGGTTACAGCGGGAGGAGGACAATGGGCAGTTCTTC
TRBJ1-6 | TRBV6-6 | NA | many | CASRWDTGNSPLHF | TGTGCCAGCAGGTGGGACACCGGTAATTCACCCCTCCACTTT
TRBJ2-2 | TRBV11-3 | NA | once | CASSQRGADTGELFF | TGTGCCAGTAGCCAACGGGGGGCGGACACCGGGGAGCTGTTTTTT
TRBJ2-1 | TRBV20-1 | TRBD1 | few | CSASGTVRSNEQFF | TGCAGTGCTTCGGGGACAGTAAGGTCCAATGAGCAGTTCTTC
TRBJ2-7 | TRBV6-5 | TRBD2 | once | CASRPRTSAIYEQYF | TGTGCCAGCAGGCCCCGGACTAGCGCGATATACGAGCAGTACTTC
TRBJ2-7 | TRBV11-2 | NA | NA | CASTPLIVRNEQYF | TGTGCCAGTACCCCCCTCATAGTAAGAAACGAGCAGTACTTC